These T cell receptor beta chains were read from a single sample in a study of blood T cell repertoires in COVID-19. Assay: immunoSEQ multiplex PCR; the TCRdb copy retains only in-frame clones and omits some. The data show about 26,000 clones, 65% to 90% seen once. The sequenced sample was peripheral blood. These receptors were obtained from a man older than 75 with active or convalescent COVID-19. CDR3s include the opening cysteine and the closing phenylalanine or tryptophan. A D gene is named only where the DNA matches it firmly. Clone size is given for some rows only: seen once, a few or many times, or a class if the clone is expanded.

clone size	D gene	V gene	J gene	CDR3 protein	CDR3 DNA
NA	TRBD1	TRBV7-6	TRBJ1-1	CASSLGGTGDTEAFF	TGTGCCAGCAGCTTAGGAGGGACAGGGGACACTGAAGCTTTCTTT
NA	TRBD1	TRBV3-1/TRBV3-2	TRBJ1-4	CASSQEGQATTNEKLFF	TGTGCCAGCAGCCAAGAGGGACAGGCTACAACTAATGAAAAACTGTTTTTT
NA	NA	TRBV5-1	TRBJ1-2	CASSLVLEAGYTF	TGCGCCAGCAGCTTGGTGTTAGAGGCCGGCTACACCTTC
NA	TRBD2	TRBV9	TRBJ2-3	CASSGGGGADTQYF	TGTGCCAGCAGCGGCGGCGGGGGGGCGGATACGCAGTATTTT
NA	TRBD1	TRBV6-2/TRBV6-3	TRBJ2-6	CASSPPTGRSGANVLTF	TGTGCCAGCAGCCCACCGACAGGGCGGTCCGGGGCCAACGTCCTGACTTTC
few	NA	TRBV7-9	TRBJ2-1	CASSPPGQIFNEQFF	TGTGCCAGCAGCCCTCCGGGACAAATATTCAATGAGCAGTTCTTC
medium-sized	TRBD2	TRBV5-1	TRBJ2-7	CASSSAGGDYEQYF	TGCGCCAGCAGCTCGGCGGGGGGCGACTACGAGCAGTACTTC
NA	NA	TRBV11-2	TRBJ2-1	CASSPRDWNNEQFF	TGTGCCAGCAGTCCCCGGGACTGGAACAATGAGCAGTTCTTC
NA	NA	TRBV7-8	TRBJ1-4	CASSLPSQAGEKLFF	TGTGCCAGCAGCTTACCGTCTCAGGCAGGAGAAAAACTGTTTTTT
NA	NA	TRBV11-2	TRBJ1-5	CASSLGKDVRAKLNQPQHF	TGTGCCAGCAGCTTAGGGAAGGATGTGCGGGCCAAGCTCAATCAGCCCCAGCATTTT
NA	TRBD2	TRBV6-5	TRBJ2-5	CASIIAGVETQYF	TGTGCCAGCATTATAGCGGGGGTTGAGACCCAGTACTTC
NA	TRBD1	TRBV4-2	TRBJ1-3	CASSQDGQGPGNTIYF	TGTGCCAGCAGCCAAGATGGACAGGGACCAGGAAACACCATATATTTT
NA	TRBD2	TRBV29-1	TRBJ2-5	CSATRLAGDQETQYF	TGCAGCGCCACTAGACTAGCGGGGGATCAAGAGACCCAGTACTTC
NA	TRBD2	TRBV7-2	TRBJ2-3	CASSLARTSGSTDTQYF	TGTGCCAGCAGCTTAGCCCGGACTAGCGGGAGCACAGATACGCAGTATTTT
few	NA	TRBV6-2/TRBV6-3	TRBJ1-1	CASSYALNTEAFF	TGTGCCAGCAGTTACGCGTTGAACACTGAAGCTTTCTTT
NA	TRBD1	TRBV11-2	TRBJ1-6	CASRDRVSPLHF	TGTGCCAGCAGGGACAGGGTTTCACCCCTCCACTTT
NA	NA	TRBV27	TRBJ1-2	CASSSKQPFLSYGYTF	TGTGCCAGCAGTTCTAAACAGCCTTTTCTGTCCTATGGCTACACCTTC
NA	NA	TRBV5-5	TRBJ2-1	CASIPGPATYNEQFF	TGTGCCAGCATCCCTGGGCCTGCCACCTACAATGAGCAGTTCTTC
once	NA	TRBV3-1/TRBV3-2	TRBJ2-5	CASSGQETQYF	TGTGCCAGCAGTGGCCAGGAGACCCAGTACTTC
few	TRBD2	TRBV10-1	TRBJ2-2	CATNKREGNTGELFF	TGCGCCACCAATAAGCGGGAGGGTAACACCGGGGAGCTGTTTTTT
once	NA	TRBV12-3/TRBV12-4	TRBJ2-7	CASSLVREQYF	TGTGCCAGCAGTTTAGTGCGAGAGCAGTACTTC
NA	NA	TRBV4-1	TRBJ2-1	CASSQRQEYNEQFF	TGCGCCAGCAGCCAGAGACAGGAGTACAATGAGCAGTTCTTC
NA	NA	TRBV7-3	TRBJ2-3	CASSPPERGDTQYF	TGTGCCAGCAGCCCGCCCGAAAGGGGGGATACGCAGTATTTT
NA	NA	TRBV5-1	TRBJ1-1	CASNQVGTPTTEAFF	TGCGCCAGCAACCAGGTGGGGACACCCACAACTGAAGCTTTCTTT
NA	NA	TRBV6-5	TRBJ1-1	CASSSPRGYNTEAFF	TGTGCCAGCAGTTCCCCGAGGGGGTACAACACTGAAGCTTTCTTT
NA	NA	TRBV14	TRBJ2-4	CASSPTYGNIQYF	TGTGCCAGCAGCCCTACTTACGGAAACATTCAGTACTTC
few	TRBD1	TRBV10-3	TRBJ1-1	CAISPGQGTMNTEAFF	TGTGCCATCAGTCCGGGACAGGGGACCATGAACACTGAAGCTTTCTTT
NA	TRBD2	TRBV28	TRBJ2-1	CASSLGGRVYNEQFF	TGTGCCAGCAGTTTGGGCGGGAGGGTTTACAATGAGCAGTTCTTC
few	NA	TRBV7-9	TRBJ2-7	CASSQLYEQYF	TGTGCCAGCAGTCAACTCTACGAGCAGTACTTC
NA	NA	TRBV5-1	TRBJ2-5	CASSLPQGEGETQYF	TGCGCCAGCAGCCTTCCACAGGGGGAGGGAGAGACCCAGTACTTC
NA	NA	TRBV27	TRBJ2-7	CAVGRQPSTGEQYF	TGTGCCGTAGGGCGCCAGCCCAGCACGGGAGAGCAGTACTTC
NA	TRBD2	TRBV5-4	TRBJ2-5	CASSPTSGSQETQYF	TGTGCCAGCAGCCCGACTAGCGGGAGCCAAGAGACCCAGTACTTC
NA	TRBD2	TRBV5-4	TRBJ2-3	CAIHDTSGSPDTQYF	TGTGCCATCCATGATACTAGCGGGAGTCCAGATACGCAGTATTTT
NA	NA	TRBV27	TRBJ1-2	CASSLQAGKGGYTF	TGTGCCAGCAGTTTACAGGCGGGGAAGGGTGGCTACACCTTC